This TCR beta chain was sequenced during a study of PD-1 blockade in mismatch repair-deficient tumors. Study-wide points: Rapid post-treatment expansion, then contraction, generally preceding radiologic response, marked tumor-resident clones.

TCRdb's table, derived via immunoSEQ multiplex PCR, lists solely in-frame clones and lacks some. Of under 150,000 clones listed, around 86% are singletons. As regards this clone: Its specificity is not known.

After removal of 7 bases from V and 4 bases from J, the junction contained 9 bases not matched to a gene. This CDR3 is built from 14 residues. Germline V lookup: CDR1 SQVTM, CDR2 ANQGSEA. TCR sequencing covered a few patients who responded to pembrolizumab. This clonotype was obtained from an adult with mismatch repair-deficient cancer. The chain joins TRBV29-1 to TRBJ1-2; 10 positions match TRBD1. The sequences come from peripheral blood, collected 44 weeks after starting pembrolizumab. The CDR3 is CSARSGTGAYGYTF. CDR3 sequence (DNA): TGCAGCGCCCGATCCGGGACAGGGGCCTATGGCTACACCTTC.